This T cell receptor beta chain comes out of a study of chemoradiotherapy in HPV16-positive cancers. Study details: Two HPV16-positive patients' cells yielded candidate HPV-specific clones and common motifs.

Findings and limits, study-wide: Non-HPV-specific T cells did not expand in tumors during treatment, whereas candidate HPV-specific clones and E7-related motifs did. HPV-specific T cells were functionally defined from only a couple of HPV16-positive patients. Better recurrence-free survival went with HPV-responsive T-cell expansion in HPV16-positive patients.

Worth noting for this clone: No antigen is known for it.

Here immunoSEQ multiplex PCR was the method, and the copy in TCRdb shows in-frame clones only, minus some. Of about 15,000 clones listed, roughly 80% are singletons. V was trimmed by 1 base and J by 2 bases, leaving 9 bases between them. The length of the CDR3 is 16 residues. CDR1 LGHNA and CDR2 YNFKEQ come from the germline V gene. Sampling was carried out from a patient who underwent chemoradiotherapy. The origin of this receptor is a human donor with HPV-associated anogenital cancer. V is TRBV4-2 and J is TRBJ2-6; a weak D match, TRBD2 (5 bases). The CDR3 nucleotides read TGTGCCAGCAGCCAAGTTGGCGGGCCTGGGGCCAACGTCCTGACTTTC. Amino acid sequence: CASSQVGGPGANVLTF.